Presented here are 19 T cell receptor beta chains from one specimen sequenced in a study of blood T cells in healthy people across ages. Combining a sample-barcoded 5' primer with a J-beta primer mix, a second PCR ran for about 7 to 11 cycles. A single record per CDR3 protein comes from TCRdb applying MiXCR to the 5' RACE reads. This table holds 700,000 or so distinct CDR3 sequences, over 20% found once. The specimen sequenced was blood. Receptors originate from a man aged 65-85 years in good health.

This clonotype has only a few counts. The CDR3 nucleotides read TGTGCCAGCAGCTTAGGAGGGGGACTAGCGGAAAGCTCCTACAATGAGCAGTTCTTC. It is translated as CASSLGGGLAESSYNEQFF. This sequence joins TRBV7-8 and TRBJ2-1; 11 bases are a match to TRBD2. Trimming took 1 base from V and 0 from J; bases not matched to a gene: 8. This CDR3 is 19 amino acids long. Germline assignment: CDR1 SGHVS and CDR2 FQNEAQ.

The chain couples TRBV28 to TRBJ1-4, with D uncertain. CDR3 length equals 12 residues. V was shortened by 6 bases and J by 7 bases, with 9 bases between the two germline ends. Germline CDR1 and CDR2: MDHEN and SYDVKM. CDR3 nucleotides: TGTGCCAGCAGCCGACGAACTGAAAAACTGTTTTTT. Protein: CASSRRTEKLFF.

The chain uses TRBV18 and TRBJ1-5, with 9 bases fitting TRBD1. The CDR3 loop spans 15 amino acids. Per the germline V gene, CDR1 is KGHSH and CDR2 is LQKENI. Trimming at V came to 4 bases and at J to 7 bases, leaving 8 bases not matched to a gene. In DNA, the CDR3 is TGTGCCAGCTCACGGAGTGGACAGGGGAACCAGCCCCAGCATTTT. Its translation is CASSRSGQGNQPQHF.

The gene calls are TRBV6-2 or TRBV6-3 and TRBJ2-2; tentative D call: TRBD2 (6 bases). V lost 2 bases and J lost 4, with 11 bases in between. Germline V gene sequence: CDR1 MNHEY, CDR2 SVGEGT. The CDR3 length is 15 residues. The CDR3 region is CASSYAGLGTGELFF. The CDR3 nucleotides are TGTGCCAGCAGTTACGCGGGGCTGGGCACCGGGGAGCTGTTTTTT.

This clonotype occurred once. The chain is built from TRBV29-1 and TRBJ1-2, with a tentative D call TRBD1 (5 bases). The germline V gene has CDR1 SQVTM and CDR2 ANQGSEA. The CDR3 contains 15 residues. CDR3 nucleotides: TGCAGTGCTCTCCGGGGGGGAGGGAACCCCTATGGCTACACCTTC. It codes for CSALRGGGNPYGYTF.

The chain is built from TRBV5-1 and TRBJ1-4; D is unresolved. V lost 0 bases and J lost 4, with 7 bases in between. The CDR3 runs 14 residues. CDR1 is SGHRS, CDR2 YFSETQ, per germline. The DNA of the CDR3 is TGCGCCAGCAGCTTGGGTCAGCATAATGAAAAACTGTTTTTT. Translating it yields CASSLGQHNEKLFF.

This rearrangement joins TRBV5-1 to TRBJ2-5; either TRBD1 or TRBD2 may fit D (6 bases each). The assigned J gene may be wrong: the sequence end matches TRBJ2-1 better. This CDR3 comprises 16 residues. Germline CDR1 and CDR2: SGHRS and YFSETQ. CDR3: CASSLVFTRGGNEQFF. Here the CDR3 DNA reads TGCGCCAGCAGCTTGGTATTTACCAGGGGAGGCAATGAGCAGTTCTTC.

The chain recombines TRBV7-9 with TRBJ2-7; D possibly corresponds to TRBD1 (5 bases). The germline V gene encodes CDR1 SEHNR and CDR2 FQNEAQ (reference sequence). Trimming removed 5 bases from V and 1 base from J, with 9 bases in between. CDR3 length: 13 residues. The CDR3 DNA reads as TGTGCCAGCAGCACTCAGGGATCCTACGAGCAGTACTTC. Its protein product is CASSTQGSYEQYF.

The chain has TRBV14 and TRBJ1-4; D is possibly TRBD1 (5 bases). Germline-derived CDR1 and CDR2 are SGHDN and FVKESK. This CDR3 has 16 amino acids. Deletions cut 0 bases from V and 8 bases from J, with 16 bases between. The CDR3 coding sequence is TGTGCCAGCAGCCAAGAGTACAGGTCCCTGGGGGAAAAACTGTTTTTT. Amino acid sequence: CASSQEYRSLGEKLFF.

This clonotype has only a few counts. The chain uses TRBV6-2 or TRBV6-3 and TRBJ2-1, with D possibly matching TRBD2 (5 bases). V was pared by 4 bases and J by 4 bases, with 20 bases between. Germline V CDR1 and CDR2: MNHEY, SVGEGT. The CDR3 has 17 residues. The CDR3 DNA reads TGTGCCAGCAGTTGGCCCCGGGGTAGCGTGGGTTACAATGAGCAGTTCTTC. This encodes CASSWPRGSVGYNEQFF.

This clonotype was seen a few times. The chain uses TRBV5-1 and TRBJ2-1; D unresolved. This CDR3 contains 15 residues. V was pared by 0 bases and J by 5 bases, with 12 bases between. Germline V gives CDR1 SGHRS, CDR2 YFSETQ. This chain's CDR3 is CASSLDLPPDNEQFF. In DNA, the CDR3 is TGCGCCAGCAGCTTGGACCTTCCCCCGGACAATGAGCAGTTCTTC. Supplemented by reference TRBV5-1 and TRBJ2-1, the full variable domain reads KAGVTQTPRYLIKTRGQQVTLSCSPISGHRSVSWYQQTPGQGLQFLFEYFSETQRNKGNFPGRFSGRQFSNSRSEMNVSTLELGDSALYLCASSLDLPPDNEQFFGPGTRLTVL.

This CDR3 reads CSAHDISIRNTGELFF. CDR3 nucleotide sequence: TGCAGTGCTCATGACATCAGCATTAGGAACACCGGGGAGCTGTTTTTT. The V and J genes are TRBV20-1 and TRBJ2-2; no reliable D call. CDR3 length equals 16 residues. CDR1 and CDR2 from the germline V gene are DFQATT and SNEGSKA (reference sequence). The V end was cut by 5 bases, the J end by 1 base, with 17 bases between.

The chain recombines TRBV15 with TRBJ2-5; D is unclear. The CDR3 runs 13 residues. CDR1 LNHNV and CDR2 YYDKDF come from the germline V gene (reference sequence). V lost 0 bases and J lost 4, with 6 bases in between. Written as DNA, the CDR3 is TGTGCCACCAGCAGAGATCATGGAGAGACCCAGTACTTC. This codes for CATSRDHGETQYF. The complete variable domain, with remaining parts taken from reference TRBV15 and TRBJ2-5, reads DAMVIQNPRYQVTQFGKPVTLSCSQTLNHNVMYWYQQKSSQAPKLLFHYYDKDFNNEADTPDNFQSRRPNTSFCFLDIRSPGLGDTAMYLCATSRDHGETQYFGPGTRLLVL.

The J gene is TRBJ2-2, the V gene TRBV20-1, with 9 bases lining up with TRBD1. The junction had 5 bases not matched to a gene; V was cut back by 5 bases and J by 1 base. The germline V gene has CDR1 DFQATT and CDR2 SNEGSKA (reference sequence). The CDR3 is made up of 15 amino acids. Here the CDR3 DNA reads TGCAGTGCTTTGGGGACAGGGAGGAACACCGGGGAGCTGTTTTTT. Amino acids: CSALGTGRNTGELFF.

This clonotype has just a few counts. This rearrangement joins TRBV29-1 to TRBJ1-2; D is unclear. The CDR3 loop spans 11 amino acids. Trimming took 3 bases from V and 4 from J, leaving 6 bases between them. Germline CDR1 SQVTM, CDR2 ANQGSEA. The CDR3, as DNA: TGCAGCGTTGATAGGTCCTATGGCTACACCTTC. It encodes CSVDRSYGYTF. The variable domain in full, completed from reference TRBV29-1 and TRBJ1-2, reads SAVISQKPSRDICQRGTSLTIQCQVDSQVTMMFWYRQQPGQSLTLIATANQGSEATYESGFVIDKFPISRPNLTFSTLTVSNMSPEDSSIYLCSVDRSYGYTFGSGTRLTVV.

There are a few counts of this clonotype. V gene TRBV7-2 combines with J gene TRBJ1-2, with 8 bases aligning to TRBD1. The ends lost 0 bases at V and 3 bases at J; junction bases unmatched: 0. Germline CDR1 and CDR2: SGHTA and FQGNSA. This CDR3 comprises 14 residues. The CDR3 coding sequence is TGTGCCAGCAGCTTAGCGGGACAGGACTATGGCTACACCTTC. Amino acids: CASSLAGQDYGYTF.

This rearrangement joins TRBV7-9 to TRBJ2-3; D may be TRBD1 or TRBD2 (6 bases each). Trimming stripped 5 bases from V and 1 base from J, with 13 bases between. CDR3 length equals 15 residues. CDR1 and CDR2 (germline): SEHNR, FQNEAQ (reference sequence). The CDR3 reads CASSPRGDGTDTQYF. CDR3 nucleotides: TGTGCCAGCAGCCCGAGGGGGGACGGCACAGATACGCAGTATTTT.

In its sample, this clonotype was seen a few times. This chain links TRBV9 with TRBJ2-3, with 7 bases identical to TRBD2. The V segment lost 3 bases and the J segment 2 bases; nucleotides outside the gene matches: 3. Looked up from germline, CDR1 is SGDLS and CDR2 is YYNGEE. CDR3 length: 14 residues. CDR3 protein: CASSGEGVTDTQYF. The CDR3 region has the DNA TGTGCCAGCAGCGGGGAGGGAGTCACAGATACGCAGTATTTT.

With respect to this clonotype: The junction and the germline gene differ at one end; a read error may be behind it. The chain couples TRBV11-3 to TRBJ1-1; the D gene is possibly TRBD1 (5 bases). This CDR3 is 15 amino acids long. Germline V CDR1 and CDR2: SGHNT, YENEEA. CDR3: CASSSMGSGGTEAFF. DNA of the CDR3: TGTGCCAGCAGCTCTATGGGCAGTGGGGGAACTGAAGCCTTCTTT.